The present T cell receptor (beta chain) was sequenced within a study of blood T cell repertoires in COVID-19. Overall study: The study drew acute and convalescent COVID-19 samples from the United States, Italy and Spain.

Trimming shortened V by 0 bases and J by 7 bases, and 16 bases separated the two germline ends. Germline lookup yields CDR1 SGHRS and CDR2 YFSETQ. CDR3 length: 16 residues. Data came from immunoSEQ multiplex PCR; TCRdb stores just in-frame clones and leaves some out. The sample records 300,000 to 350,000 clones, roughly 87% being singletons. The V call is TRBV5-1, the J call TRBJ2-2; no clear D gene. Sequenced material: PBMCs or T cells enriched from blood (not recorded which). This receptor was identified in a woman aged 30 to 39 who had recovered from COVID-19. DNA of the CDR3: TGCGCCAGCAGCTTGGCGGCGGCAGCCACCAACGGGGAGCTGTTTTTT. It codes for CASSLAAAATNGELFF.